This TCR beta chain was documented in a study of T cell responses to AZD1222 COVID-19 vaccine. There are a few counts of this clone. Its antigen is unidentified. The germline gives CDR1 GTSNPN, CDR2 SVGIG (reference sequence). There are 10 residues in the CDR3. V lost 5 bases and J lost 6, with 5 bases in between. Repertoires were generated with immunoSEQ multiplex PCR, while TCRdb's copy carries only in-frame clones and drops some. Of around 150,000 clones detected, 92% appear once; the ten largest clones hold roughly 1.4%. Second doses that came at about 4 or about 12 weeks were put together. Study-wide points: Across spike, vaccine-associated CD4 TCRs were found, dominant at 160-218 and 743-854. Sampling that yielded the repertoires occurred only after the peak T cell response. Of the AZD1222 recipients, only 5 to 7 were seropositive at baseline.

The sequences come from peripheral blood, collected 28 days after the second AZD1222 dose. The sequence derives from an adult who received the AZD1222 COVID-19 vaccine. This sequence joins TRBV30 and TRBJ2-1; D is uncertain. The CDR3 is CAWGSNEQFF. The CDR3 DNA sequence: TGTGCCTGGGGAAGCAATGAGCAGTTCTTC.